This TCR beta chain appears in the sequencing data of a study of CD8 T cells in ankylosing spondylitis. Study-wide findings and caveats: Disease-linked clones reportedly showed significant enrichment in matched ankylosing spondylitis synovial fluid. Some motif variants had been reported before (in reactive arthritis synovial fluid and blood).

This clonotype was picked up a small number of times. Its target is not known. Construction of TCR beta libraries was performed using quantitative 5'-RACE with molecular barcodes. Via MiXCR, TCRdb re-called the 5' RACE reads, giving one row per CDR3 protein. The table shows roughly 35,000 distinct CDR3 sequences, with approximately 17% occurring only once. Sequencing was performed on blood. The clonotype comes from a male donor with ankylosing spondylitis or in good health (not recorded which).

The DNA of the CDR3 is TGTGCCAGCAGTTGGGGGGACAATTACAATGAGCAGTTCTTC. Amino acid sequence: CASSWGDNYNEQFF. The chain joins TRBV6-2 or TRBV6-3 to TRBJ2-1, with D tentatively TRBD1 or TRBD2 (6 bases each). The CDR3 is made up of 14 amino acids. Between the trimmed V and J ends, which lost 4 bases and 4 bases, there was a span of 11 bases. Germline values: CDR1 MNHEY, CDR2 SVGEGT.